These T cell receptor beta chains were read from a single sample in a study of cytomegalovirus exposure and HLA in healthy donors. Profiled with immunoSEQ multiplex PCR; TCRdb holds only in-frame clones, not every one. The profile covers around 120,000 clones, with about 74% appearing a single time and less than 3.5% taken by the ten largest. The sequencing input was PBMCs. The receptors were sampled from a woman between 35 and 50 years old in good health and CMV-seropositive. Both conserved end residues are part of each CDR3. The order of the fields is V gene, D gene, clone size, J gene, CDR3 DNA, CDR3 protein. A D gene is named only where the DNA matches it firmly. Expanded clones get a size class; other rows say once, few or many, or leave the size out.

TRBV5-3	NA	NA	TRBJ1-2	TGTGCCAGAAGAAGGGACTCCTGGGGCTACACCTTC	CARRRDSWGYTF
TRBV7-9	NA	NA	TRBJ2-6	TGTGCCAGCAGCCCTTCCTCTGGGGCCAACGTCCTGACTTTC	CASSPSSGANVLTF
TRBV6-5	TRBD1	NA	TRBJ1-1	TGTGCCAGCAGATATTCCGGGACAGGGCGCACTGAAGCTTTCTTT	CASRYSGTGRTEAFF
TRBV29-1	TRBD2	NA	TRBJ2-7	TGCAGCGTTGAGGTGCGGGAGGGGTACGAGCAGTACTTC	CSVEVREGYEQYF
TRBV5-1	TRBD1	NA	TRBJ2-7	TGCGCCAGCAGCCCGACAGGGGGCGGCCACTACGAGCAGTACTTC	CASSPTGGGHYEQYF
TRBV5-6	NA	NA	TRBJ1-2	TGTGCCAGCAGCATAACAGGATATGGCTACACCTTC	CASSITGYGYTF
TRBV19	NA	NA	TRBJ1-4	TGTGCCAGTAGTTTGGGAAAGGGGGAAAAACTGTTTTTT	CASSLGKGEKLFF
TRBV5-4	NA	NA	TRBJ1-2	TGTGCCAGCAGCTTGGCGGGAGGATATGGCTACACCTTC	CASSLAGGYGYTF
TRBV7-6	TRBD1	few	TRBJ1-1	TGTGCCAGCAGCAACAGGGGGGCAGCCATGAACACTGAAGCTTTCTTT	CASSNRGAAMNTEAFF
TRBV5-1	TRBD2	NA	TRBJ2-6	TGCGCCAGCAGCTTTGTGGGAGGGTCTGGGGCCAACGTCCTGACTTTC	CASSFVGGSGANVLTF
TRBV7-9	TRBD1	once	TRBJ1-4	TGTGCCAGCAACAGGGGCCATAATGAAAAACTGTTTTTT	CASNRGHNEKLFF
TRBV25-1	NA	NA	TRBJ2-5	TGTGCCAGCAGTGAACGGGGAAGGAGAAAACAAGAGACCCAGTACTTC	CASSERGRRKQETQYF
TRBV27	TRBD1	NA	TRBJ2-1	TGTGCCAGCAGTCCGGACAGGGGGCCCTACAATGAGCAGTTCTTC	CASSPDRGPYNEQFF
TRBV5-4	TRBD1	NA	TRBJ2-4	TGTGCCAGCAGCTCCTTGGGACAGGGCGAGGGCATTCAGTACTTC	CASSSLGQGEGIQYF
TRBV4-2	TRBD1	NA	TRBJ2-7	TGTGCCAGCAGCCAAGGGACAGGGGGGGGTTACGAGCAGTACTTC	CASSQGTGGGYEQYF
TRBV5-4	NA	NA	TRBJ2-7	TGTGCCAGCAGCTTGAGAGGACAGTGGCCCTACGAGCAGTACTTC	CASSLRGQWPYEQYF
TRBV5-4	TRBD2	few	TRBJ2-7	TGTGCCAGCAGCTCCCCTAGCGGGACCTACGAGCAGTACTTC	CASSSPSGTYEQYF
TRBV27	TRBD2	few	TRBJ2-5	TGTGCCAGCAGTCCCTCGGGACTAGCACATATCCAGCAGTACTTC	CASSPSGLAHIQQYF
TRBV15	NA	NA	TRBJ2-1	TGTGCCACCAGCAGAGATCGAGGGCGGGGGCCCTTCTTC	CATSRDRGRGPFF
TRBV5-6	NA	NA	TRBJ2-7	TGTGCCAGCAGCCTTACCCATTTTGGGGGGAGTTACGAGCAGTACTTC	CASSLTHFGGSYEQYF
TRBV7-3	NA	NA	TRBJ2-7	TGTGCCAGCAGCGGAGGGACCTACGAGCAGTACTTC	CASSGGTYEQYF
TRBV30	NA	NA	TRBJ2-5	TGTGCCTGGAGTGACCCCCCTAGAGCAGAGACCCAGTACTTC	CAWSDPPRAETQYF
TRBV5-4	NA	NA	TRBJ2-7	TGTGCCAGCAGCTTGGACGCGTGGGGGCTTGGCGAGCAGTACTTC	CASSLDAWGLGEQYF
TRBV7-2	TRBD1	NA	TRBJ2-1	TGTGCCAGCAGCAGTTCCGGGACAGGGGCCAATGAGCAGTTCTTC	CASSSSGTGANEQFF
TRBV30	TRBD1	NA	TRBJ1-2	TGTGCCTGGAGTGTACGCAGGACAGGGGGCTATGGCTACACCTTC	CAWSVRRTGGYGYTF
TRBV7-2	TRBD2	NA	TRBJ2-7	TGTGCCAGCAGCTTTTCCGGGGGGGCACACGAGCAGTACTTC	CASSFSGGAHEQYF
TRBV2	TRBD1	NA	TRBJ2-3	TGTGCCAGCAGTGAAGTGGACAGGGCGACAGGATATTTT	CASSEVDRATGYF
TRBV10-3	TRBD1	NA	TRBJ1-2	TGTGCCATCAGTGCAACCGGGACAGGGCCTCCCCAAATGGGCTACACCTTC	CAISATGTGPPQMGYTF
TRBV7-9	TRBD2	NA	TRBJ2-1	TGTGCCAGCAGCACGGCCGGGACTATACTCTACAATGAGCAGTTCTTC	CASSTAGTILYNEQFF
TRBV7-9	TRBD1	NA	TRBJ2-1	TGTGCCAGCAGCAGGACAGGGAGTGAGCAGTTCTTC	CASSRTGSEQFF
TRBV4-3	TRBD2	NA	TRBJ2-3	TGCGCCAGCAGCCAAGATGGGGGGACTAGGAGAGATACGCAGTATTTT	CASSQDGGTRRDTQYF
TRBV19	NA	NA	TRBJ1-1	TGTGCCAGTAGTAGAGGTCTCGGAGGCACTGAAGCTTTCTTT	CASSRGLGGTEAFF
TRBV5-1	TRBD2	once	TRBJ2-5	TGCGCCAGCAGCCCGACCCGGGACTATACCAAGCAGACCCAGTACTTC	CASSPTRDYTKQTQYF